This T cell receptor beta chain stems from a study of CD8 T cells in Susac syndrome (dated by TCRdb to about 2019). Context from the whole study: Among the Susac syndrome patients who were sequenced, clinically active disease was present in five or six and clinical remission was observed in eight or nine. At blood withdrawal, Susac syndrome patients were therapy-naive, treated with corticosteroids (with IVIg additionally given to some), or treated with IVIg alone. Repertoire sequencing was used to test whether CD8+ T cell activation and differentiation in Susac syndrome was antigen driven.

For this clonotype: What this receptor recognizes is not known. Nothing much larger sits one base from this clone, and base qualities are not available.

Study-wide conclusions, independent of this receptor: In patients with Susac syndrome, the CD4+ T cell repertoire showed no detectable clonal expansion. The study acknowledged that relatively few individuals were included in the TCR sequencing and HLA analysis.

High-throughput TCR beta sequencing profiled peripheral blood CD8+ and CD4+ T cells from healthy donors, Susac syndrome patients and multiple sclerosis patients. Recently defined diagnostic criteria for definite or probable disease were met by the Susac syndrome patients. Bulk CD8+ and CD4+ T cells were purified magnetically by negative isolation, whereas CD8+ TEMRA cells were enriched by FACS. Blood was drawn into EDTA tubes, processed within 24 hours, and PBMCs were isolated by density gradient centrifugation. PBMCs intended for TCR sequencing were cryopreserved in liquid nitrogen and were subsequently thawed in a 37 degrees C water bath. The sorted or isolated CD4+, CD8+ and CD8+ TEMRA cells had a purity of 90% or higher. RNA was extracted using the RNeasy kit, and roughly 0.5 to 1 microgram was reverse transcribed with random hexamers. The immunoSEQ multiplex PCR assay, which covers 54 Vbeta and 13 Jbeta segments, was used to amplify TCR beta CDR3 regions. PCR amplification bias was corrected using a synthetic template baseline for primer optimization and computational correction. The paper's processing steps were these. Only productive sequences were kept, with reads annotated to V, D and J genes according to IMGT and analyzed in immunoSEQ Analyzer. Clonality was calculated as one minus the Shannon entropy normalized by log2 of the number of productive unique sequences. For each patient and control, public and private clones were evaluated among the 100 most prevalent clones. A clone was defined as Susac-specific if it was absent from the healthy and MS cohorts, from approximately 980 published viral clones and from other ImmuneACCESS disease sequences. Starting from the raw public reads, TCRdb applied fastp trimming at Q25, assembled clones with MiXCR and retained in-frame beta chains. A single entry per CDR3 protein holds the most common genes and DNA from its merged rows. The V and J calls, along with clone size, are taken from TCRdb and not from the paper's own processing. This sample comprises roughly 160,000 distinct CDR3 sequences, about 96% of them detected only once. The ten biggest clones cover approximately 0.12% of the sample.

The sample taken for sequencing was CD4+ T cells from PBMCs. This TCR was recovered from a human donor with Susac syndrome.

The CDR3 here reads CASNGRYTGELFF. The DNA is TGTGCCAGTAATGGCAGATACACCGGGGAGCTGTTTTTT. Recombination connected TRBV19 to TRBJ2-2, with the D gene too uncertain to name. Reading the germline V gene (reference sequence) gives CDR1 LNHDA and CDR2 SQIVND. Relative to germline, V is 7 bases shorter and J is 3 bases shorter, with 9 bases between their ends. Spanning cysteine to phenylalanine, the CDR3 consists of 13 amino acids. The entry retains the CDR3 DNA only, 39 bases that are in frame from base 1. This CDR3, with the reference TRBV19 and TRBJ2-2 proteins standing in past its ends, gives the full variable domain DGGITQSPKYLFRKEGQNVTLSCEQNLNHDAMYWYRQDPGQGLRLIYYSQIVNDFQKGDIAEGYSVSREKKESFPLTVTSAQKNPTAFYLCASNGRYTGELFFGEGSRLTVL.